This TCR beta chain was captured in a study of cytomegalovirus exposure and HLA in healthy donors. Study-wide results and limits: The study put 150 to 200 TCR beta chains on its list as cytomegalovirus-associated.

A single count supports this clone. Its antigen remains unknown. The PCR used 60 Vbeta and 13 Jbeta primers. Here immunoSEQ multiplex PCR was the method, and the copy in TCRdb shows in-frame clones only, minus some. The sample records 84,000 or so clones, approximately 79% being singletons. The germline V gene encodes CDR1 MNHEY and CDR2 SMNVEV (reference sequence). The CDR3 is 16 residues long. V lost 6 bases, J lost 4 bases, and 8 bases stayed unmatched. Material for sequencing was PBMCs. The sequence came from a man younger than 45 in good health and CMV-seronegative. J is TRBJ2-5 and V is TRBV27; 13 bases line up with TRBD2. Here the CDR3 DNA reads TGTGCCAGCAGACCACTAGCGGGGGGGCTGGGAGAGACCCAGTACTTC. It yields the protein CASRPLAGGLGETQYF.